This TCR beta chain is from a study of untreated major depressive disorder. Only in-frame clones appear in the TCRdb table, and some are missing; sequencing was by immunoSEQ multiplex PCR. Of around 20,000 clones in the sample, around 93% were seen once. The donors were all European-descended. Input material: CD4+ T cells from PBMCs. This sequence originates from a man younger than 45 in good health.

CDR3 bases: TGCGCCAGCAGCTTGGCCTTAGGAGGCCGATGGGGGGCAGGGTCTTCTAGGAACACTGAAGCTTTCTTT. Encoded protein: CASSLALGGRWGAGSSRNTEAFF. The chain is built from TRBV5-1 and TRBJ1-1; D is possibly TRBD1 (6 bases). The germline V gene encodes CDR1 SGHRS and CDR2 YFSETQ. The CDR3 extends over 23 amino acids. With 0 bases removed from V and 1 base from J, the gap between germline ends came to 34 bases.